The 4 T cell receptor beta chains presented below share a single source sample, sequenced in a study of graft-versus-host responses after intestinal transplantation. The table came from immunoSEQ multiplex PCR; TCRdb's copy has only in-frame clones and leaves some out. Here the sample spans 55,000 to 70,000 clones, around 91% being singletons. The specimen was PBMCs, collected about 120 days after intestinal transplantation. The receptors originated from a human patient who received an intestinal transplant, so some T cells may come from the graft donor.

CDR3 sequence (DNA): TGTGCCAGTAGCCGGACAGGGAACGGAAACACCATATATTTT. Translated, it gives CASSRTGNGNTIYF. The chain is built from TRBV19 and TRBJ1-3; TRBD1 agrees at 8 bases. Trimming cost V 6 bases and J 4 bases; bases outside gene matches: 5. The CDR3 runs 14 residues. Germline V gene lookup returns CDR1 LNHDA and CDR2 SQIVND (reference sequence). Using reference TRBV19 and TRBJ1-3 for the parts outside the CDR3, the full variable domain is DGGITQSPKYLFRKEGQNVTLSCEQNLNHDAMYWYRQDPGQGLRLIYYSQIVNDFQKGDIAEGYSVSREKKESFPLTVTSAQKNPTAFYLCASSRTGNGNTIYFGEGSWLTVV.

This CDR3 reads CASSSFTGGDTGELFF. For the CDR3, the DNA is TGTGCCAGCAGTTCATTCACAGGGGGTGACACCGGGGAGCTGTTTTTT. The chain links TRBV6-5 to TRBJ2-2, with 8 bases lining up with TRBD1. V shed 4 bases, J shed 3 bases, and the junction held 7 bases outside the gene matches. Looked up from germline, CDR1 is MNHEY and CDR2 is SVGAGI. The length of the CDR3 is 16 residues.

V gene TRBV28 combines with J gene TRBJ1-5; 9 bases agree with TRBD1. CDR3 length equals 17 residues. Germline V gene lookup returns CDR1 MDHEN and CDR2 SYDVKM. V gave up 8 bases and J gave up 2 bases; unmatched junction bases: 13. The CDR3 DNA sequence: TGTGCCAGCTCTACTTCCGGGACAGGGCTGGGCAATCAGCCCCAGCATTTT. Translated, it gives CASSTSGTGLGNQPQHF.

The V and J genes are TRBV7-8 and TRBJ2-1; either TRBD1 or TRBD2 may fit D (5 bases each). V lost 5 bases and J lost 10, with 12 bases in between. Germline CDR1 and CDR2: SGHVS and FQNEAQ. The CDR3 runs 12 residues. The CDR3 protein is CASSQTGTEQFF. The DNA of the CDR3 is TGTGCCAGCAGCCAAACGGGGACCGAGCAGTTCTTC.